This record looks at one T cell receptor beta chain sequence and its context. This record belongs to a study of blood T cell repertoires in COVID-19. For the study at large: Spain, Italy and the United States supplied samples that represented acute and convalescent COVID-19. T cells, B-cell-depleted T cells, or PBMCs supplied cDNA or gDNA.

How the authors handled the data: Estimation of nucleated cell counts was performed using reference gene primer amplification. TCRdb's copy holds only in-frame clones and misses some; the assay was immunoSEQ multiplex PCR. That table gives V, J and clone size, and the DNA gave D and trimming. The sample lists 120,000 to 150,000 clones; about 87% were seen once. CDR1 and CDR2 from the germline V gene are SGHDT and YYEEEE. The CDR3 is 16 amino acids. After removal of 2 bases from V and 4 bases from J, the junction contained 10 bases not matched to a gene. The TCR was taken from a human donor with COVID-19, enrolled during active disease. The donor label of this sample is uncertain. The sequenced material came from peripheral blood. The chain uses TRBV5-6 and TRBJ1-2, with 8 bases that match TRBD1. The CDR3 protein is CASSFGPGGGGYGYTF. In nucleotides, the CDR3 is TGTGCCAGCAGCTTTGGCCCAGGGGGCGGGGGCTATGGCTACACCTTC.